These 20 T cell receptor beta chains came from one sample sequenced in a study of T cell repertoires in cytomegalovirus infection. These receptors' targets are unknown. TCRdb fed the reads into MiXCR, producing one record per CDR3 protein. The sample includes around 130,000 distinct CDR3 sequences, about 24% of them seen just once. Sequenced material: PBMCs, sequenced either directly or after in vitro stimulation (not recorded which). The receptors here all came from a human donor in good health (CMV status not recorded). Some clones in this sample may be carry-over from other donors' samples.

The chain is built from TRBV19 and TRBJ1-2, with TRBD1 identical over 8 bases. Germline loops: CDR1 LNHDA, CDR2 SQIVND (reference sequence). The J segment lost 7 bases and the V segment lost 6 bases, leaving 16 bases of the junction unmatched. This CDR3 is built from 16 residues. The CDR3 DNA sequence: TGTGCCAGTAGAAGAAACCAGGACAGGGAAGTAGCTGGCTACACCTTC. The encoded protein is CASRRNQDREVAGYTF.

In DNA form, the CDR3 reads TGTGCCAGCACAACTAGCGGGAGTGTCGATGAGCAGTTCTTC. Translating it yields CASTTSGSVDEQFF. This chain links TRBV5-4 with TRBJ2-1; 11 bases fit TRBD2. CDR3 length equals 14 residues. From germline, CDR1 is SGHNT and CDR2 YYREEE (reference sequence). V was pared by 6 bases and J by 8 bases, with 7 bases of the junction left unmatched.

This clonotype was counted ten times or more. The chain combines TRBV4-3 with TRBJ2-7; 9 bases agree with TRBD1. The germline CDR1 and CDR2 sequences are LGHNA and YSLEER. Unmatched junction bases numbered 3, after V lost 2 bases and J lost 4 bases. The CDR3 runs to 14 residues. For the CDR3, the DNA is TGCGCCAGCAGCCAACCACAGGGGGCTTACGAGCAGTACGTC. Translating it yields CASSQPQGAYEQYV.

The rearrangement uses TRBV5-1 and TRBJ2-2, with D perhaps given as TRBD1 or TRBD2 (5 bases each). Trimming removed 4 bases from V and 2 bases from J, with 15 bases in between. The CDR3 extends over 16 amino acids. Germline V gene lookup returns CDR1 SGHRS and CDR2 YFSETQ. The chain's CDR3 is CASSPGLRGNTGELFF. The CDR3 DNA is TGCGCCAGCAGCCCTGGCCTGAGGGGTAACACCGGGGAGCTGTTTTTT.

The CDR3 loop reads CASSPTPTGRFLTGELFF. CDR3 sequence (DNA): TGTGCCAGCAGCCCGACGCCGACAGGGCGTTTTCTCACCGGGGAGCTGTTTTTT. This chain connects TRBV7-4 to TRBJ2-2, with 7 bases matching TRBD1. The CDR3 consists of 18 residues. V shed 5 bases and J 4 bases; nucleotides not matched to a gene: 16. From germline, CDR1 is SGHVT and CDR2 SQSDAQ. The full variable domain, its missing parts supplied by reference TRBV7-4 and TRBJ2-2, is GAGVSQSPRYKVAKRGRDVALRCDSISGHVTLYWYRQTLGQGSEVLTYSQSDAQRDKSGRPSGRFSAERPERSVSTLKIQRTEQGDSAVYLCASSPTPTGRFLTGELFFGEGSRLTVL.

This clonotype was counted only a few times. The gene calls are TRBV11-3 and TRBJ1-1; no definite D call. The V and J ends lost 7 bases and 1 base respectively, with 19 bases between them. Germline CDR1 and CDR2: SGHNT and YENEEA. The CDR3 is made up of 16 amino acids. CDR3 DNA sequence: TGTGCCAGCACCCCTGGCCAATCGGCGGCGAACACTGAAGCTTTCTTT. Translation gives CASTPGQSAANTEAFF.

This clonotype was observed a handful of times. The chain has TRBV28 and TRBJ2-3, with TRBD2 matching over 8 bases. Trimming cost V 8 bases and J 1 base; bases outside gene matches: 5. The CDR3 runs to 14 residues. CDR1 is MDHEN and CDR2 is SYDVKM in the germline V gene. The CDR3 DNA reads TGTGCCAGCTTCCTAGCGGGTCGCACAGATACGCAGTATTTT. It translates to CASFLAGRTDTQYF.

There are a few counts of this clonotype. V usage is TRBV6-2 or TRBV6-3 and J usage is TRBJ1-4; D is unresolved. CDR3 length: 15 amino acids. The V gene's germline CDR1 is MNHEY and CDR2 SVGEGT. V gave up 6 bases and J gave up 0 bases, with 11 bases separating them. DNA for the CDR3: TGTGCCAGCAGGTCCGAATTTCCAACTAATGAAAAACTGTTTTTT. It specifies CASRSEFPTNEKLFF.

The sample holds a few counts of this clonotype. V usage is TRBV5-1 and J usage is TRBJ1-2; the D gene is possibly TRBD1 (6 bases). This CDR3 has 13 amino acids. CDR1 SGHRS and CDR2 YFSETQ come from the germline V gene. V lost 0 bases to trimming and J lost 7 bases, with 10 bases between them. CDR3 coding DNA: TGCGCCAGCAGCTTGGCAGGGGTCGTTGGCTACACCTTC. It codes for CASSLAGVVGYTF.

This rearrangement joins TRBV28 to TRBJ1-1; 7 nucleotides align to TRBD1. In germline, CDR1 is MDHEN, CDR2 SYDVKM. There are 15 residues in the CDR3. V lost 3 bases to trimming and J lost 4 bases; unmatched junction nucleotides: 8. CDR3 loop: CASSLGGGGGTEAFF. CDR3 bases: TGTGCCAGCAGTTTGGGAGGGGGCGGGGGCACTGAAGCTTTCTTT. Complete variable domain (other parts from reference TRBV28 and TRBJ1-1): DVKVTQSSRYLVKRTGEKVFLECVQDMDHENMFWYRQDPGLGLRLIYFSYDVKMKEKGDIPEGYSVSREKKERFSLILESASTNQTSMYLCASSLGGGGGTEAFFGQGTRLTVV.

This clonotype was observed a handful of times. V and J are TRBV5-4 and TRBJ2-5, with 9 bases fitting TRBD1. This CDR3 has 15 residues. Germline V gene sequence: CDR1 SGHNT, CDR2 YYREEE (reference sequence). Trimming removed 4 bases from V and 2 bases from J; junction bases left unmatched: 6. The CDR3 protein is CASSQRTGAQETQYF. The CDR3 DNA sequence: TGTGCCAGCAGCCAGAGGACAGGGGCGCAAGAGACCCAGTACTTC. The whole variable domain, remainder taken from reference TRBV5-4 and TRBJ2-5, is ETGVTQSPTHLIKTRGQQVTLRCSSQSGHNTVSWYQQALGQGPQFIFQYYREEENGRGNFPPRFSGLQFPNYSSELNVNALELDDSALYLCASSQRTGAQETQYFGPGTRLLVL.

The V and J genes are TRBV4-1 and TRBJ1-2, with 7 bases matching TRBD1. The germline V gene has CDR1 MGHRA and CDR2 YSYEKL. This CDR3 has 14 amino acids. With V trimmed by 1 base and J by 5 bases, 4 bases remained unmatched. CDR3 protein: CASSQVYRGYGYTF. The DNA of the CDR3 is TGCGCCAGCAGCCAAGTTTACAGGGGTTATGGCTACACCTTC.

The chain combines TRBV2 with TRBJ2-7; 9 nucleotides match TRBD1. The CDR3 sequence is 14 residues long. After removal of 6 bases from V and 5 bases from J, the junction contained 8 bases not matched to a gene. The germline V gene has CDR1 SNHLY and CDR2 FYNNEI. The CDR3 region is CASRTGGVRNEQYF. The CDR3 region has the DNA TGTGCCAGCAGAACAGGGGGCGTACGCAACGAGCAGTACTTC.

The chain employs TRBV11-3 and TRBJ2-4; the D gene could be TRBD1 or TRBD2 (5 bases each). The V gene lost 7 bases and the J gene lost 0 bases, with 13 bases spanning the gap. The germline CDR1 and CDR2 sequences are SGHNT and YENEEA. The CDR3 consists of 15 residues. This CDR3 is CASTQERGAKNIQYF. The DNA of the CDR3 is TGTGCCAGCACCCAAGAGAGGGGAGCCAAAAACATTCAGTACTTC.

This clonotype was detected many times. The chain couples TRBV7-6 to TRBJ1-1; D remains unclear. CDR3 length: 13 residues. Looked up from germline, CDR1 is SGHVS and CDR2 is FNYEAQ. V was cut by 2 bases and J by 1 base, with 5 bases left in between. The CDR3 nucleotides read TGTGCCAGCAGCTTAAACGAGAACACTGAAGCTTTCTTT. Translated, it gives CASSLNENTEAFF.

The J gene is TRBJ1-1, the V gene TRBV5-1, with a weak D call TRBD1 (6 bases). CDR1 is SGHRS, CDR2 YFSETQ, per germline. V was clipped by 7 bases and J by 4 bases, with 20 bases between them. This CDR3 is 15 amino acids long. The CDR3 reads CASRKGQLFSTEAFF. In nucleotides, the CDR3 is TGCGCCAGCCGAAAAGGACAGCTCTTCTCCACTGAAGCTTTCTTT.

In this sample, this clonotype turned up a few times. The V and J genes are TRBV7-2 and TRBJ2-1; D remains unclear. The V gene's germline CDR1 is SGHTA and CDR2 FQGNSA. There are 11 residues in the CDR3. V dropped 5 bases and J dropped 6 bases, with 5 bases sitting between them. The CDR3 DNA reads as TGTGCCAGCAGCGATTCCAATGAGCAGTTCTTC. It specifies CASSDSNEQFF.

In its sample, this clonotype was seen many times. V gene TRBV7-8 combines with J gene TRBJ1-4; no reliable D call. Trimming removed 5 bases from V and 0 bases from J, with 13 bases in between. This CDR3 has 16 residues. CDR1 and CDR2 from the germline V gene are SGHVS and FQNEAQ. The CDR3: CASSIAPITTNEKLFF. Written as DNA, the CDR3 is TGTGCCAGCAGCATCGCTCCTATCACAACTAATGAAAAACTGTTTTTT.

The chain couples TRBV20-1 to TRBJ1-3; TRBD1 is a possible D gene (5 bases). CDR1 and CDR2 (germline): DFQATT, SNEGSKA (reference sequence). This CDR3 is built from 13 residues. V was shortened by 1 base and J by 2 bases, with 6 bases between the two germline ends. The CDR3 here is CSARAGTGNTIYF. CDR3 in DNA: TGCAGTGCTAGAGCAGGGACTGGAAACACCATATATTTT.

CDR3 nucleotide sequence: TGTGCCAGCAGTTACGAGGGGGGAGTCACAGATACGCAGTATTTT. Translating it yields CASSYEGGVTDTQYF. The V gene is TRBV6-2 or TRBV6-3, the J gene TRBJ2-3; D is perhaps TRBD1 or TRBD2 (6 bases each). The germline gives CDR1 MNHEY, CDR2 SVGEGT. Trimming stripped 2 bases from V and 2 bases from J, with 11 bases between. The CDR3 is 15 residues long.